This T cell receptor (beta chain) originates from a study of human T cells and chemical hapten exposure. At the level of the study: DPC at 0.01% went onto the upper back in patch tests, read at 6 days. A patient group, mainly female, showed alopecia areata, totalis or universalis. Points from the study as a whole: Sensitizing with DPC caused no change in TCRs above 1 in 1000 frequency.

Time point of the sample: patch test 1, 2 weeks after DPC sensitization. Noted treatment: therapeutic diphenylcyclopropenone sensitization with weekly scalp DPC. This clonotype was picked up a small number of times. The antigen remains unidentified. What the library attached to individual cDNA molecules were unique molecular identifiers. MiXCR, run by TCRdb on the RACE reads, gives a single entry per CDR3 protein. The sample has about 120,000 distinct CDR3 sequences, roughly an eighth seen once. Germline CDR1 reads SGHAT; CDR2 reads FQNNGV. Trimming cost V 4 bases and J 1 base; bases outside gene matches: 6. This CDR3 is built from 16 residues.

V gene TRBV11-2 combines with J gene TRBJ2-1; TRBD1 matches 8 bases. This receptor was obtained from a woman aged 45 to 65 with alopecia areata. Some clones in this sample may be carry-over from other donors' samples. Source: whole blood, taken in connection with sensitization to the hapten diphenylcyclopropenone (DPC). The CDR3 bases are TGTGCCAGCAGCTACTCAGGGGGCGAATCCTACAATGAGCAGTTCTTC. Protein: CASSYSGGESYNEQFF.